This T cell receptor (beta chain) was captured by sequencing in a study of T cell repertoires in cytomegalovirus infection. Overall study context: As its CMV epitopes, the study selected recently identified HLA-C-restricted and well-studied HLA-B-restricted targets. Evidence of both CMV infection and a matching HLA type came from public TCR beta signatures.

TCRdb re-analysed the reads in MiXCR, keeping a single row per CDR3 protein. The sample has about 900,000 distinct CDR3 sequences, approximately 31% seen once. This clonotype has ten or more counts. Its matching antigen is unknown. Study-level findings and limits: In two of eight donors, the top clonotype was HLA-C-restricted CMV-specific.

The CDR3 consists of 13 residues. V lost 8 bases and J lost 5; bases outside the gene matches: 3. Germline lookup yields CDR1 SGHVS and CDR2 FNYEAQ. The source is a human donor in good health (CMV status not recorded). Some clones in this sample may be carry-over from other donors' samples. Sequencing was performed on cultured CD8+ T cells from PBMCs, taken from culture after CMV antigen stimulation. The V call is TRBV7-6, the J call TRBJ1-5; 10 positions agree with TRBD1. The CDR3, as DNA: TGTGCCAGCGGACAGGGGGGTTATCAGCCCCAGCATTTT. Translated, it gives CASGQGGYQPQHF.